There are many counts of the clone carrying this TCR beta chain. The antigen is not known. Trimming shortened V by 4 bases and J by 4 bases, and 7 bases separated the two germline ends. The CDR3 extends over 12 amino acids. This sample is part of a study of T-cell reconstitution after alpha-beta-depleted transplantation in children. Study-wide results and caveats: One year after transplant, T-cell counts and diversity came mostly from newly produced T cells. Expanded graft clones numbering several hundred reportedly gave rise to alpha-beta T cells about two months after transplant.

TCRbeta library construction was performed incorporating unique molecular identifiers. Each CDR3 protein gets one entry after TCRdb re-called the PCR reads with MiXCR. This sample carries about 300,000 distinct CDR3 sequences, 9.5% to 13% of them seen once, and the ten largest clones take approximately 7%. The chain carries TRBV12-3 or TRBV12-4 and TRBJ2-5; D not certain. The receptor's source is a boy younger than two with acute myeloid leukemia, due to receive a stem cell transplant. The sequencing used PBMCs, collected before TCRalphabeta/CD19-depleted stem cell transplant. The CDR3: CASSYSGETQYF. Here the CDR3 DNA reads TGTGCCAGCAGTTACTCGGGAGAGACCCAGTACTTC.